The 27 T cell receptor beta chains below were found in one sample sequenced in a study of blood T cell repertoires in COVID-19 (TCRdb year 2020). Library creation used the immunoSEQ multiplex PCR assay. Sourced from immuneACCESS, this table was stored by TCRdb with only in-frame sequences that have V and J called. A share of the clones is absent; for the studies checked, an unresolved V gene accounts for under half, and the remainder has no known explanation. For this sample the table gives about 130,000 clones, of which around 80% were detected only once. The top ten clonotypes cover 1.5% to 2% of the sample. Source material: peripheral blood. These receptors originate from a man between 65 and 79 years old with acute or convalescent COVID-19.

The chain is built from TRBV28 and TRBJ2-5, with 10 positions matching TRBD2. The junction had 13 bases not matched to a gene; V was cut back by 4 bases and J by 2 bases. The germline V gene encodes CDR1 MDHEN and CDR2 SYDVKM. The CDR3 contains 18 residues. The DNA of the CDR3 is TGTGCCAGCAGTTCCCCATTAGAGCGGGGGGGTAAACAAGAGACCCAGTACTTC. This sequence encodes CASSSPLERGGKQETQYF. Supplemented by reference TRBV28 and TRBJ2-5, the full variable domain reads DVKVTQSSRYLVKRTGEKVFLECVQDMDHENMFWYRQDPGLGLRLIYFSYDVKMKEKGDIPEGYSVSREKKERFSLILESASTNQTSMYLCASSSPLERGGKQETQYFGPGTRLLVL.

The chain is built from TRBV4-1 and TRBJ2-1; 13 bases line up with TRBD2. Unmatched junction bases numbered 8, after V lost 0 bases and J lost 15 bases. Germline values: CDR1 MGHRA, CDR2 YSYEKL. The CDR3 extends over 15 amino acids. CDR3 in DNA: TGCGCCAGCAGCCAAGAGACTAGCGGGGGGTGGGTTGCGTTCTTC. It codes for CASSQETSGGWVAFF.

This chain's CDR3 is CASSDPGLRTDTQYF. In nucleotides, the CDR3 is TGTGCCAGTAGTGATCCGGGACTTCGAACAGATACGCAGTATTTT. This chain links TRBV19 with TRBJ2-3; possible D gene TRBD2, 6 bases. Germline loops: CDR1 LNHDA, CDR2 SQIVND (reference sequence). Trimming pared 5 bases from V and 3 bases from J, leaving 15 bases between. The CDR3 length is 15 residues. Using reference TRBV19 and TRBJ2-3 for the parts outside the CDR3, the full variable domain is DGGITQSPKYLFRKEGQNVTLSCEQNLNHDAMYWYRQDPGQGLRLIYYSQIVNDFQKGDIAEGYSVSREKKESFPLTVTSAQKNPTAFYLCASSDPGLRTDTQYFGPGTRLTVL.

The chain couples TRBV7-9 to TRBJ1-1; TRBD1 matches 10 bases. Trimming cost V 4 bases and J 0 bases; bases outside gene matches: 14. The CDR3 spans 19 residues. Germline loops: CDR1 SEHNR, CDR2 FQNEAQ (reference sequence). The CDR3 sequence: CASSSKNVPGQGLNTEAFF. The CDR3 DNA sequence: TGTGCCAGCAGCTCTAAGAACGTCCCGGGACAGGGGCTGAACACTGAAGCTTTCTTT.

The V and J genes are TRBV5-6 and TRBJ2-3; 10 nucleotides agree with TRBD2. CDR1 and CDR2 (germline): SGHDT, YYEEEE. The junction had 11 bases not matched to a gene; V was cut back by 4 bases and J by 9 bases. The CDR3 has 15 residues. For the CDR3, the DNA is TGTGCCAGCAGCCCCGGACTAGCGGAACAAGGGACGCAGTATTTT. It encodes CASSPGLAEQGTQYF. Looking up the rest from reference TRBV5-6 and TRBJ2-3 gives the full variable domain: DAGVTQSPTHLIKTRGQQVTLRCSPKSGHDTVSWYQQALGQGPQFIFQYYEEEERQRGNFPDRFSGHQFPNYSSELNVNALLLGDSALYLCASSPGLAEQGTQYFGPGTRLTVL.

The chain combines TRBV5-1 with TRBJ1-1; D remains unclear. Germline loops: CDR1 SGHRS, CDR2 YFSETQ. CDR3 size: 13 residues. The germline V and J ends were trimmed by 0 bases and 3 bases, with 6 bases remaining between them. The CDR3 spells CASSLVTYTEAFF. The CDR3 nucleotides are TGCGCCAGCAGCTTGGTTACATACACTGAAGCTTTCTTT.

As DNA, the CDR3 is TGTGCCAGCAGCCAAGGGTCTAGCGGGGCCACAGATACGCAGTATTTT. Translation: CASSQGSSGATDTQYF. The gene calls are TRBV4-2 and TRBJ2-3; 9 bases line up with TRBD2. CDR3 length: 16 amino acids. Per the germline V gene, CDR1 is LGHNA and CDR2 is YNFKEQ. V lost 1 base and J lost 2; bases outside the gene matches: 4.

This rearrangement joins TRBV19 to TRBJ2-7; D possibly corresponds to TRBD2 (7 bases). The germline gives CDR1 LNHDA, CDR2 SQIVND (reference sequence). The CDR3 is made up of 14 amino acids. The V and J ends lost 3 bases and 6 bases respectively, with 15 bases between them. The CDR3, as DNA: TGTGCCAGTAGTATCGGCGGGGGCACGGCCGAGCAGTACTTC. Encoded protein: CASSIGGGTAEQYF.

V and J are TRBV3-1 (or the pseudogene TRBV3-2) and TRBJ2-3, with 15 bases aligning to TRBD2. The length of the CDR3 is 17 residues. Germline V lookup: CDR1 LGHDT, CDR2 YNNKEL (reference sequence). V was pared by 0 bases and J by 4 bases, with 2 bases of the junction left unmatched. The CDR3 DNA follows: TGTGCCAGCAGCCAAGAGCGGACTAGCGGGGGGGCAGATACGCAGTATTTT. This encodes CASSQERTSGGADTQYF.

CDR3 nucleotides: TGTGCCAGCAGCAGGGGGACCCTTATTGCAGATACGCAGTATTTT. It codes for CASSRGTLIADTQYF. The V call is TRBV3-1 (or the pseudogene TRBV3-2), the J call TRBJ2-3; a weak D match, TRBD1 (6 bases). V was shortened by 5 bases and J by 4 bases, with 16 bases between the two germline ends. This CDR3 is built from 15 residues. Germline-derived CDR1 and CDR2 are LGHDT and YNNKEL (reference sequence).

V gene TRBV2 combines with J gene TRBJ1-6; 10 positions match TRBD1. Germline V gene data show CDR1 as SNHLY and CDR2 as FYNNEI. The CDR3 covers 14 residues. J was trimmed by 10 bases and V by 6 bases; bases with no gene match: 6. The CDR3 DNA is TGTGCCAGCAGCAAGACAGGGGGCGAATCACCCCTCCACTTT. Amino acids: CASSKTGGESPLHF.

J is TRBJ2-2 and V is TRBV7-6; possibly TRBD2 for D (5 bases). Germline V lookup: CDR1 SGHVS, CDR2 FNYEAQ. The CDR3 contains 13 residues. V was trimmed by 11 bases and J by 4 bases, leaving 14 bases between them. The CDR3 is CALRRGSTGELFF. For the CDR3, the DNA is TGTGCCCTCCGTCGGGGTAGCACCGGGGAGCTGTTTTTT.

In DNA, the CDR3 is TGCAGCGTTCAGGGGGCGGATCAGCCCCAGCATTTT. As protein: CSVQGADQPQHF. V usage is TRBV29-1 and J usage is TRBJ1-5; 8 bases are a match to TRBD1. This CDR3 is built from 12 residues. CDR1 and CDR2 (germline): SQVTM, ANQGSEA. V lost 5 bases, J lost 5 bases, and 2 bases stayed unmatched.

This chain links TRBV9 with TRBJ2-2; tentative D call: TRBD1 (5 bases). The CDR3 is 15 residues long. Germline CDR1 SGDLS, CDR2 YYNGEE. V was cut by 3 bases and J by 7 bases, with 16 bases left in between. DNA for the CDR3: TGTGCCAGCAGCGCCGCCCCGGACATTATCGGGGAGCTGTTTTTT. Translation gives CASSAAPDIIGELFF.

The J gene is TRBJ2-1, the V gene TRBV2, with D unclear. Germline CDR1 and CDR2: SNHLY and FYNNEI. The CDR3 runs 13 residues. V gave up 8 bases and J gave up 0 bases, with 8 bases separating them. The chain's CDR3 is CASSYLSYNEQFF. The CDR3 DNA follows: TGTGCCAGCTCCTACCTCTCCTACAATGAGCAGTTCTTC.

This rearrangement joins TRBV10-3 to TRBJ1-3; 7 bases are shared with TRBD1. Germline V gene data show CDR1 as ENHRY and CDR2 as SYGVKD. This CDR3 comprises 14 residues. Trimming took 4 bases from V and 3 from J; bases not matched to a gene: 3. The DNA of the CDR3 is TGTGCCATCAGTGGGGACAGCTATGGAAACACCATATATTTT. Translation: CAISGDSYGNTIYF.

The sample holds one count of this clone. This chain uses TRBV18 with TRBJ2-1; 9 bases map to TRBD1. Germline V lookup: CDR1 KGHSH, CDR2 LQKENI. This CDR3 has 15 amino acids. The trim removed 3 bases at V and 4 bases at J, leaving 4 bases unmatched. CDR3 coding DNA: TGTGCCAGCTCACCGACAGGGGGTCCTTACAATGAGCAGTTCTTC. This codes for CASSPTGGPYNEQFF.

For the CDR3, the DNA is TGTGCCAGCAGTTTCCGGAGCCAAGAGACCCAGTACTTC. Its translation: CASSFRSQETQYF. This rearrangement joins TRBV12-3 or TRBV12-4 to TRBJ2-5; D unresolved. This CDR3 has 13 amino acids. V gave up 3 bases and J gave up 1 base, with 6 bases separating them.

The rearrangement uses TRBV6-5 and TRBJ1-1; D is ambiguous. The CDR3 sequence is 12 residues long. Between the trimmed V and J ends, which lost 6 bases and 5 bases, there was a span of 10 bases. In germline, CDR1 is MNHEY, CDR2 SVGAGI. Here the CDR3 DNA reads TGTGCCAGCAGCGACGTCGGGACTGAAGCTTTCTTT. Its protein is CASSDVGTEAFF.

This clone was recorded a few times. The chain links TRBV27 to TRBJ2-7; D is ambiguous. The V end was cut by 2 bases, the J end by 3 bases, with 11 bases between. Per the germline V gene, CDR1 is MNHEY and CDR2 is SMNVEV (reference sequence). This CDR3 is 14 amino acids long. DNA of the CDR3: TGTGCCAGCAGTTTAAGCCCCTCGGGCTACGAGCAGTACTTC. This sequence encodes CASSLSPSGYEQYF.

The CDR3 loop reads CAWSVSLLYNEQFF. CDR3 coding DNA: TGTGCCTGGAGTGTTTCCCTCCTATACAATGAGCAGTTCTTC. This chain joins TRBV30 and TRBJ2-1; D unresolved. Trimming removed 0 bases at V and 4 bases at J, with 10 bases between. In germline, CDR1 is GTSNPN, CDR2 SVGIG (reference sequence). The CDR3 is made up of 14 amino acids.

CDR3 sequence: CASSLVQGASGELFF. Written as DNA, the CDR3 is TGTGCCAGCAGCTTAGTTCAGGGGGCATCCGGGGAGCTGTTTTTT. The gene calls are TRBV11-2 and TRBJ2-2; 8 bases agree with TRBD1. Germline V gene data show CDR1 as SGHAT and CDR2 as FQNNGV. With 1 base clipped from V and 6 bases from J, the junction kept 4 bases outside the gene matches. The CDR3 length is 15 residues.

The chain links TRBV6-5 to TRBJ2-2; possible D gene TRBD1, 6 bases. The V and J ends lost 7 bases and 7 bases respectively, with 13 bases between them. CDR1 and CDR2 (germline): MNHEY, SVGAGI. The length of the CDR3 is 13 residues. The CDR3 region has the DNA TGTGCCAGCAATTGGGGGCAGGACGGGGAGCTGTTTTTT. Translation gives CASNWGQDGELFF.

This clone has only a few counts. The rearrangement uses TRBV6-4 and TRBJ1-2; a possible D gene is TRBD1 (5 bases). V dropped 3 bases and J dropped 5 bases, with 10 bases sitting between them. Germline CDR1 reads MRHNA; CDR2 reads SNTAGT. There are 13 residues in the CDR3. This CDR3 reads CASSESGGYGYTF. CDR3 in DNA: TGTGCCAGCAGTGAAAGCGGGGGGTATGGCTACACCTTC.

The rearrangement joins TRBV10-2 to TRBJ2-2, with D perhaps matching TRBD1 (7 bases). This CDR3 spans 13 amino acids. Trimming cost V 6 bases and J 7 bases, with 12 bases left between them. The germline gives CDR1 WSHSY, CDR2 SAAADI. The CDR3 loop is CASSQGGIGELFF. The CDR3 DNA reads TGCGCCAGCAGCCAGGGGGGCATCGGGGAGCTGTTTTTT.

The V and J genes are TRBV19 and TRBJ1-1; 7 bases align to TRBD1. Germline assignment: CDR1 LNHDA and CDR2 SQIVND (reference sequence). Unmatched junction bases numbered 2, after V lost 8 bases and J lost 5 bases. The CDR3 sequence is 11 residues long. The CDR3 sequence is CASGRGTEAFF. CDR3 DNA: TGTGCCAGTGGCAGGGGGACTGAAGCTTTCTTT.

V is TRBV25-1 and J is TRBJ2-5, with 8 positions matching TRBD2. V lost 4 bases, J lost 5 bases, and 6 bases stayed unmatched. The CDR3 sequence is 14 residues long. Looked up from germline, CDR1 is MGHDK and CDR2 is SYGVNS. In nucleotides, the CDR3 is TGTGCCAGCAGTGGCGCGGGGGGTGCGGAGACCCAGTACTTC. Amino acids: CASSGAGGAETQYF.